One T cell receptor (beta chain) is described in this entry. Trimming cost V 3 bases and J 5 bases, with 14 bases left between them. The CDR3 is made up of 15 amino acids. CDR1 SGHRS and CDR2 YFSETQ come from the germline V gene. This specimen belongs to a study of blood T cell repertoires in COVID-19. Assay used: immunoSEQ multiplex PCR; TCRdb lists only in-frame clones, some missing. The sample holds around 130,000 clones, about 90% seen once. The sequence was collected from a woman aged 45-65 years who had recovered from COVID-19. The chain combines TRBV5-1 with TRBJ1-4; D is perhaps TRBD1 (6 bases). Sequencing was performed on peripheral blood. CDR3 coding DNA: TGCGCCAGCAGCTGGTTAGGGGGGGAGAATGAAAAACTGTTTTTT. It specifies CASSWLGGENEKLFF.